Below, 31 T cell receptor beta chains from the same sample are listed, as sequenced in a study of cytotoxic CD8 clonotypes in ibrutinib-treated CLL. Only in-frame clones appear in the TCRdb table, and some are missing; sequencing was by immunoSEQ multiplex PCR. This sample has nearly 100,000 clones, with around four fifths found just once. This specimen consisted of PBMCs, obtained after 12 months of ibrutinib treatment. These receptors were collected from a human donor with chronic lymphocytic leukemia.

The chain uses TRBV6-5 and TRBJ2-7, with a possible D match to TRBD2 (6 bases). Germline V gene data show CDR1 as MNHEY and CDR2 as SVGAGI. V shed 4 bases and J shed 1 base, with 17 bases lying between them. The CDR3 spans 16 residues. The CDR3: CASSSPLDSGSYEQYF. Here the CDR3 DNA reads TGTGCCAGCAGTTCCCCCCTTGATAGCGGTTCCTACGAGCAGTACTTC.

This clone has a single count. This chain connects TRBV4-1 to TRBJ2-7; possibly TRBD2 for D (7 bases). Trimming shortened V by 1 base and J by 3 bases, and 13 bases separated the two germline ends. CDR1 MGHRA and CDR2 YSYEKL come from the germline V gene. This CDR3 contains 15 residues. The CDR3 DNA reads as TGCGCCAGCAGCCAAGGAGGGGGGGTCGGCTACGAGCAGTACTTC. Protein: CASSQGGGVGYEQYF.

V is TRBV18 and J is TRBJ1-1, with D maybe TRBD1 (6 bases). This CDR3 is 14 amino acids long. CDR1 KGHSH and CDR2 LQKENI come from the germline V gene. Trimming shortened V by 4 bases and J by 4 bases, and 13 bases separated the two germline ends. The CDR3 nucleotides are TGTGCCAGCTCACTCGAATTCAGGGGCACTGAAGCTTTCTTT. This sequence encodes CASSLEFRGTEAFF.

CDR3 nucleotides: TGCAGCGTTGTGCAGACGCCGGGCGAGCAGTACTTC. This encodes CSVVQTPGEQYF. The chain combines TRBV29-1 with TRBJ2-7; D not resolved. Germline values: CDR1 SQVTM, CDR2 ANQGSEA. Trimming pared 4 bases from V and 6 bases from J, leaving 13 bases between. There are 12 residues in the CDR3.

In DNA form, the CDR3 reads TGTGCCTGGAGTGGCAGGGGGCAGAATCAGCCCCAGCATTTT. It translates to CAWSGRGQNQPQHF. V gene TRBV30 combines with J gene TRBJ1-5; 8 bases are a match to TRBD1. V shed 1 base and J 4 bases; nucleotides not matched to a gene: 3. Germline CDR1 is GTSNPN and CDR2 is SVGIG (reference sequence). This CDR3 comprises 14 residues.

This chain links TRBV13 with TRBJ2-3, with 8 bases matching TRBD1. This CDR3 is 16 amino acids long. CDR1 PRHDT and CDR2 FYEKMQ come from the germline V gene (reference sequence). With V trimmed by 3 bases and J by 1 base, 6 bases remained unmatched. In DNA, the CDR3 is TGTGCCAGCAGCTTCAGACAGGGGATACGCACAGATACGCAGTATTTT. Protein product: CASSFRQGIRTDTQYF.

This clone came up a few times. J is TRBJ1-2 and V is TRBV5-1; 7 positions agree with TRBD1. Unmatched junction bases numbered 1, after V lost 3 bases and J lost 2 bases. Germline CDR1 and CDR2: SGHRS and YFSETQ. This CDR3 is 13 amino acids long. The DNA for the CDR3 is TGCGCCAGCAGCTCGGGACAGAACTATGGCTACACCTTC. Its protein product is CASSSGQNYGYTF.

The V gene is TRBV19, the J gene TRBJ1-2, with no clear D. Trimming cost V 4 bases and J 1 base, with 7 bases left between them. This CDR3 is built from 13 residues. The germline CDR1 and CDR2 sequences are LNHDA and SQIVND (reference sequence). The CDR3 reads CASSTTLNYGYTF. The DNA of the CDR3 is TGTGCCAGTAGTACCACCCTTAACTATGGCTACACCTTC.

The J gene is TRBJ1-3, the V gene TRBV30, with D perhaps TRBD1 (6 bases). The CDR3 contains 13 residues. Trimming took 7 bases from V and 8 from J, leaving 18 bases between them. Germline V gene lookup returns CDR1 GTSNPN and CDR2 SVGIG (reference sequence). CDR3 DNA sequence: TGTGCCTTCGAGTCAGGGGCGGGGGACACCATATATTTT. It codes for CAFESGAGDTIYF.

This clone was seen only a few times. The V and J genes are TRBV6-6 and TRBJ1-3; D perhaps matches TRBD1 (5 bases). The germline CDR1 and CDR2 sequences are MNHNY and SVGAGI (reference sequence). Trimming took 6 bases from V and 5 from J, leaving 20 bases between them. The CDR3 loop spans 16 amino acids. Written as DNA, the CDR3 is TGTGCCAGCAGACTCGATCCGCAGGGTCTCAGAAACACCATATATTTT. Amino acids: CASRLDPQGLRNTIYF.

The chain couples TRBV10-3 to TRBJ1-3; no reliable D call. Between the trimmed V and J ends, which lost 4 bases and 2 bases, there was a span of 3 bases. The CDR3 extends over 12 amino acids. Germline V gene sequence: CDR1 ENHRY, CDR2 SYGVKD. This chain's CDR3 is CAISGAGNTIYF. The CDR3 region has the DNA TGTGCCATCAGTGGGGCTGGAAACACCATATATTTT.

This clone has just one count. The chain employs TRBV28 and TRBJ2-2, with D unclear. Looked up from germline, CDR1 is MDHEN and CDR2 is SYDVKM. This CDR3 contains 13 residues. Deletions cut 1 base from V and 12 bases from J, with 12 bases between. For the CDR3, the DNA is TGTGCCAGCAGTTTATCCGGGTCGGAGAAGCTGTTTTTT. Amino acids: CASSLSGSEKLFF.

This rearrangement joins TRBV27 to TRBJ1-6; D not resolved. This CDR3 comprises 15 residues. V dropped 5 bases and J dropped 5 bases, with 13 bases sitting between them. Germline V gene data show CDR1 as MNHEY and CDR2 as SMNVEV (reference sequence). CDR3 DNA: TGTGCCAGCAGTGATTTTATCGGAGATAATTCACCCCTCCACTTT. Translated: CASSDFIGDNSPLHF.

The chain combines TRBV28 with TRBJ1-2; no clear D. The CDR3 is 11 amino acids. The V gene's germline CDR1 is MDHEN and CDR2 SYDVKM. Trimming took off 2 bases at V and 8 bases at J, with 6 bases between the two ends. The CDR3 protein is CASSLKGGYTF. The CDR3 bases are TGTGCCAGCAGTTTAAAGGGAGGCTACACCTTC.

The V gene is TRBV29-1, the J gene TRBJ2-4, with 7 nucleotides matching TRBD2. V was pared by 5 bases and J by 7 bases, with 17 bases of the junction left unmatched. The CDR3 loop spans 16 amino acids. From germline, CDR1 is SQVTM and CDR2 ANQGSEA. CDR3 coding DNA: TGCAGCGTTTTGAATTGGGAGGGCAGGGAGGGCAACATTCAGTACTTC. Its protein product is CSVLNWEGREGNIQYF.

The rearrangement uses TRBV7-2 and TRBJ2-3; the D is unclear. This CDR3 contains 16 residues. V dropped 1 base and J dropped 0 bases, with 11 bases sitting between them. Germline V gene data show CDR1 as SGHTA and CDR2 as FQGNSA. This CDR3 is CASSLGRSTSTDTQYF. The CDR3 DNA reads TGTGCCAGCAGCTTAGGGCGGTCCACTAGCACAGATACGCAGTATTTT. The entire variable domain, with the rest obtained from reference TRBV7-2 and TRBJ2-3, is as follows: GAGVSQSPSNKVTEKGKDVELRCDPISGHTALYWYRQSLGQGLEFLIYFQGNSAPDKSGLPSDRFSAERTGGSVSTLTIQRTQQEDSAVYLCASSLGRSTSTDTQYFGPGTRLTVL.

The rearrangement links TRBV13 to TRBJ2-2, with 9 bases fitting TRBD1. Trimming removed 5 bases from V and 6 bases from J; junction bases left unmatched: 34. The CDR3 runs 24 residues. Germline CDR1 reads PRHDT; CDR2 reads FYEKMQ (reference sequence). The chain's CDR3 is CASSRTPPAQGATWSRVRAGELFF. CDR3 in DNA: TGTGCCAGCAGCCGAACCCCCCCGGCACAGGGGGCCACTTGGTCTCGGGTCCGGGCCGGGGAGCTGTTTTTT. The variable domain in full, with the rest retrieved from reference TRBV13 and TRBJ2-2, is AAGVIQSPRHLIKEKRETATLKCYPIPRHDTVYWYQQGPGQDPQFLISFYEKMQSDKGSIPDRFSAQQFSDYHSELNMSSLELGDSALYFCASSRTPPAQGATWSRVRAGELFFGEGSRLTVL.

This chain links TRBV9 with TRBJ1-2; no reliable D call. The ends were cut back, 0 bases at V and 2 bases at J, with 8 bases in the middle. This CDR3 has 14 residues. CDR1 is SGDLS and CDR2 is YYNGEE in the germline V gene. The CDR3 spells CASSVGAVNYGYTF. For the CDR3, the DNA is TGTGCCAGCAGCGTAGGAGCGGTAAACTATGGCTACACCTTC.

V and J are TRBV6-5 and TRBJ1-2; 7 bases agree with TRBD1. J gave up 8 bases and V 5 bases, and 2 bases lay outside the gene matches. Germline-derived CDR1 and CDR2 are MNHEY and SVGAGI. The CDR3 is 11 amino acids. The CDR3 DNA is TGTGCCAGCAGTCTAGGGGGCGGCTACACCTTC. As protein: CASSLGGGYTF.

V and J are TRBV4-1 and TRBJ2-3, with D tentatively TRBD2 (5 bases). The CDR3 is made up of 13 amino acids. Germline V gene sequence: CDR1 MGHRA, CDR2 YSYEKL. Trimming removed 5 bases at V and 6 bases at J, with 12 bases between. CDR3 DNA: TGCGCCAGCAGCACCTTAATAGCGGATACGCAGTATTTT. This encodes CASSTLIADTQYF.

V usage is TRBV6-5 and J usage is TRBJ1-1, with 7 bases identical to TRBD1. The CDR3 runs to 15 residues. The germline V gene has CDR1 MNHEY and CDR2 SVGAGI. With V trimmed by 6 bases and J by 0 bases, 7 bases remained unmatched. For the CDR3, the DNA is TGTGCCAGCAGGGGGTTCCAGGGGGTGAACACTGAAGCTTTCTTT. It yields the protein CASRGFQGVNTEAFF.

This sequence joins TRBV19 and TRBJ2-6; TRBD1 agrees at 10 bases. The CDR3 totals 18 residues. The germline gives CDR1 LNHDA, CDR2 SQIVND (reference sequence). V was pared by 1 base and J by 0 bases, with 3 bases of the junction left unmatched. The CDR3 loop reads CASSIGDRGTSGANVLTF. Written as DNA, the CDR3 is TGTGCCAGTAGTATAGGGGACAGGGGTACCTCTGGGGCCAACGTCCTGACTTTC.

A word on this clone: A junction end diverges from the germline sequence, so it may reflect a read error. J is TRBJ1-6 and V is TRBV10-3; TRBD1 matches at 11 bases. The CDR3 contains 16 residues. Germline lookup yields CDR1 ENHRY and CDR2 SYGVKD. The CDR3 is CASSIGTGGPNSPLHF. The CDR3 DNA follows: TGTGCCAGCAGTATCGGGACAGGGGGACCTAATTCACCCCTCCACTTT.

The rearrangement joins TRBV14 to TRBJ1-2, with D unresolved. This CDR3 has 14 amino acids. Germline V gene lookup returns CDR1 SGHDN and CDR2 FVKESK. Deletions cut 1 base from V and 3 bases from J, with 9 bases between. CDR3 sequence reads: CASSQGSRDYGYTF. The CDR3 bases are TGTGCCAGCAGCCAAGGTTCAAGGGACTATGGCTACACCTTC.

This clone appeared a single time. V and J are TRBV2 and TRBJ1-4; the D is unclear. Germline CDR1 is SNHLY and CDR2 is FYNNEI. Trimming took off 4 bases at V and 3 bases at J, with 15 bases between the two ends. The CDR3 is 16 amino acids. The CDR3 DNA sequence: TGTGCCAGCAGTGGTGGCAGTACTGCAGCTAATGAAAAACTGTTTTTT. As protein: CASSGGSTAANEKLFF.

The chain recombines TRBV5-1 with TRBJ2-7; a possible D gene is TRBD1 (7 bases). Per germline, CDR1 SGHRS and CDR2 YFSETQ. This CDR3 comprises 13 residues. Trimming removed 7 bases from V and 7 bases from J, with 18 bases in between. In DNA form, the CDR3 reads TGCGCCAGCGGAGGGGCAGGGGGAGGTGAGCAGTACTTC. It specifies CASGGAGGGEQYF.

The chain employs TRBV27 and TRBJ2-1; the D is unclear. The germline CDR1 and CDR2 sequences are MNHEY and SMNVEV (reference sequence). V lost 4 bases, J lost 2 bases, and 12 bases lay in between. The CDR3 sequence is 15 residues long. Here the CDR3 DNA reads TGTGCCAGCAGTTCTTTGGTAGCCCCCTACAATGAGCAGTTCTTC. It specifies CASSSLVAPYNEQFF.

CDR3 in amino acids: CASTPQGDYEQYF. The CDR3 nucleotides are TGTGCCAGCACCCCTCAGGGGGACTACGAGCAGTACTTC. The chain joins TRBV6-1 to TRBJ2-7, with TRBD1 matching over 7 bases. The ends lost 7 bases at V and 3 bases at J; junction bases unmatched: 6. The CDR3 sequence is 13 residues long. Germline V CDR1 and CDR2: MNHNS, SASEGT.

The chain recombines TRBV5-1 with TRBJ2-2; possibly TRBD1 or TRBD2 for D (5 bases each). In germline, CDR1 is SGHRS, CDR2 YFSETQ. Trimming pared 2 bases from V and 3 bases from J, leaving 11 bases between. This CDR3 spans 15 amino acids. In DNA form, the CDR3 reads TGCGCCAGCAGCTTACGGGGCCCTCACACCGGGGAGCTGTTTTTT. Residues: CASSLRGPHTGELFF.

The CDR3 region is CASTRTYEQYF. In DNA form, the CDR3 reads TGTGCCAGTACACGCACCTACGAGCAGTACTTC. The rearrangement joins TRBV6-1 to TRBJ2-7; D is undetermined. The V gene's germline CDR1 is MNHNS and CDR2 SASEGT. V lost 9 bases to trimming and J lost 2 bases, with 8 bases between them. The CDR3 extends over 11 amino acids.

V is TRBV7-2 and J is TRBJ2-3; 14 nucleotides line up with TRBD2. Germline assignment: CDR1 SGHTA and CDR2 FQGNSA. The CDR3 loop spans 17 amino acids. Unmatched junction bases numbered 4, after V lost 0 bases and J lost 5 bases. The CDR3 sequence is CASSLAPGLAGGDTQYF. CDR3 nucleotides: TGTGCCAGCAGCTTAGCCCCCGGACTAGCGGGGGGAGATACGCAGTATTTT.